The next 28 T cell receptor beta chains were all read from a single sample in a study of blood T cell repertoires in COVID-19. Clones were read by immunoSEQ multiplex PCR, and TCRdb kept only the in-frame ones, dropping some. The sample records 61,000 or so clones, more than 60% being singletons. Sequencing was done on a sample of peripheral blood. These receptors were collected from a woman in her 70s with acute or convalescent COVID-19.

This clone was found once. CDR3 bases: TGTGCCAACCAAGGCCAGGGTACCTACGAGCAGTACTTC. It codes for CANQGQGTYEQYF. This chain joins TRBV2 and TRBJ2-7; possible D gene TRBD1, 5 bases. V lost 10 bases and J lost 2, with 15 bases in between. This CDR3 is 13 amino acids long. Germline CDR1 is SNHLY and CDR2 is FYNNEI.

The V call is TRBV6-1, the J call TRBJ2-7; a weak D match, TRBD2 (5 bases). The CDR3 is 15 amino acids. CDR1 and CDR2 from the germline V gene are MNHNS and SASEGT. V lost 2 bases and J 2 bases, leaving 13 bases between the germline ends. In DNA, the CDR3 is TGTGCCAGCAGTGAAAGACTACCTCCCGCCTACGAGCAGTACTTC. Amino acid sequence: CASSERLPPAYEQYF.

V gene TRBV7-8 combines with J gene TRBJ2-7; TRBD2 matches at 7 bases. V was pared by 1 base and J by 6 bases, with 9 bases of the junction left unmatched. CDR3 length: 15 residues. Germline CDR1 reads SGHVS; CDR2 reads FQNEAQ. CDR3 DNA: TGTGCCAGCAGCTTAGTGTCGGGGGGAAGCGGCGAGCAGTACTTC. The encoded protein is CASSLVSGGSGEQYF.

The CDR3 bases are TGTGCCAGCAGTTATCCCCCGGGGGGCACAGATACGCAGTATTTT. It encodes CASSYPPGGTDTQYF. The V call is TRBV6-5, the J call TRBJ2-3; TRBD2 is a possible D gene (6 bases). CDR1 and CDR2 (germline): MNHEY, SVGAGI. The CDR3 sequence is 15 residues long. Trimming took off 3 bases at V and 1 base at J, with 11 bases between the two ends.

The CDR3 sequence is CASSLSGGTGELFF. In DNA form, the CDR3 reads TGTGCCAGCAGCTTAAGCGGGGGGACCGGGGAGCTGTTTTTT. The chain couples TRBV5-4 to TRBJ2-2; 9 positions agree with TRBD2. Germline CDR1 reads SGHNT; CDR2 reads YYREEE (reference sequence). This CDR3 is built from 14 residues. The V gene end was trimmed by 2 bases and the J gene end by 5 bases; junction bases not matched to a gene: 1.

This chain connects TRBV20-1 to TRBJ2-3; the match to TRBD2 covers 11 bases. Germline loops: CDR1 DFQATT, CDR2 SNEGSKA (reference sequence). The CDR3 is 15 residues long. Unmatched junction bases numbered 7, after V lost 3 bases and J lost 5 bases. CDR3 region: CSASNSGGAGDTQYF. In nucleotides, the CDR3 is TGCAGTGCTAGTAATAGCGGGGGGGCCGGAGATACGCAGTATTTT.

The DNA of the CDR3 is TGTGCCAGTAGTATCGCCGGGACATCTGGAAACACCATATATTTT. The encoded protein is CASSIAGTSGNTIYF. The V call is TRBV19, the J call TRBJ1-3; D is perhaps TRBD1 (6 bases). Looked up from germline, CDR1 is LNHDA and CDR2 is SQIVND (reference sequence). The CDR3 consists of 15 residues. The V and J ends lost 3 bases and 1 base respectively, with 10 bases between them.

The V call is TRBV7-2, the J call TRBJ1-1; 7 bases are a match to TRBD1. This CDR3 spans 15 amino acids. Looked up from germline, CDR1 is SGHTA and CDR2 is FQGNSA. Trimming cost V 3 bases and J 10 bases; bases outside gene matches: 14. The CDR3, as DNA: TGTGCCAGCAGCTTGGGGGTCTCAGGGGGGCGACGAGCTTTCTTT. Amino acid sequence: CASSLGVSGGRRAFF.

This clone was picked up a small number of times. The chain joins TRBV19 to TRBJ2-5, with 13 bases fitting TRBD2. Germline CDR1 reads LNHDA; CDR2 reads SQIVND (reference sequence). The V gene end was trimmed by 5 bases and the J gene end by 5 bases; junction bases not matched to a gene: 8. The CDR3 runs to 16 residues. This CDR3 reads CASSALAGGPEETQYF. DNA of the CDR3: TGTGCCAGTAGTGCACTAGCGGGGGGGCCCGAGGAGACCCAGTACTTC. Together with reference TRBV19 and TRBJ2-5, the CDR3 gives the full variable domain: DGGITQSPKYLFRKEGQNVTLSCEQNLNHDAMYWYRQDPGQGLRLIYYSQIVNDFQKGDIAEGYSVSREKKESFPLTVTSAQKNPTAFYLCASSALAGGPEETQYFGPGTRLLVL.

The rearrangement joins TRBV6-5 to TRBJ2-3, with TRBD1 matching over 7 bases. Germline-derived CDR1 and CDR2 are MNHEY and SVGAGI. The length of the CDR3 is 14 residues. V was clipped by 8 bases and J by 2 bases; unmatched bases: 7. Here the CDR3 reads CASGPRGTTDTQYF. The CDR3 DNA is TGTGCCAGCGGCCCCAGGGGGACCACAGATACGCAGTATTTT.

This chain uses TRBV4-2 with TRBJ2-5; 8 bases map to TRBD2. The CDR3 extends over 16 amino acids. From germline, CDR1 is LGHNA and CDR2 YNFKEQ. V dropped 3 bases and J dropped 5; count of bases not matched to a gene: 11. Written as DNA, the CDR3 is TGTGCCAGCAGCCAGGCCCACGGGCCTAGCGGGGAGACCCAGTACTTC. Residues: CASSQAHGPSGETQYF.

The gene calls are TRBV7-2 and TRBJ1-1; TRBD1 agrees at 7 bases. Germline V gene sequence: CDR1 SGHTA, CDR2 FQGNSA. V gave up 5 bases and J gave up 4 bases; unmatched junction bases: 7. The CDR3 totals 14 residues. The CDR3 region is CASSQWTGSTEAFF. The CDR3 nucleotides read TGTGCCAGCAGCCAGTGGACAGGCAGCACTGAAGCTTTCTTT.

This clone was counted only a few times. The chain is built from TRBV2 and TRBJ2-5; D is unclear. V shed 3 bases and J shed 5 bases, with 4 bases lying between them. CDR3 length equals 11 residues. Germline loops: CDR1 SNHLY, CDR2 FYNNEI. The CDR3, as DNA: TGTGCCAGCAGTGATTATGAGACCCAGTACTTC. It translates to CASSDYETQYF.

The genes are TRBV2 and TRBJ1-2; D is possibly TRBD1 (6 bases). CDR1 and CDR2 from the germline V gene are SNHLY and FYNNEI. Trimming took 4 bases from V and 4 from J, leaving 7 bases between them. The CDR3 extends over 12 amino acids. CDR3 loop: CASSVTGYGYTF. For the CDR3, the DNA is TGTGCCAGCAGTGTGACAGGCTATGGCTACACCTTC.

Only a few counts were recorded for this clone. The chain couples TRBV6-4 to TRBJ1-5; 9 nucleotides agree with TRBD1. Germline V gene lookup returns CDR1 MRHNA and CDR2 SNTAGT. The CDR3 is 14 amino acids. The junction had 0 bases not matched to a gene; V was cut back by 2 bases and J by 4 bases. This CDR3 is CASSDGTGNQPQHF. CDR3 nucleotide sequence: TGTGCCAGCAGTGACGGGACAGGGAATCAGCCCCAGCATTTT.

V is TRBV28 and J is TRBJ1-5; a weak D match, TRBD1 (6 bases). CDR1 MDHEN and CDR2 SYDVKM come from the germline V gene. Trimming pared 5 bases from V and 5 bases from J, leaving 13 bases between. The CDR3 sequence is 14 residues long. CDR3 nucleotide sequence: TGTGCCAGCAGTGCAACAGGGCAGTATCAGCCCCAGCATTTT. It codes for CASSATGQYQPQHF.

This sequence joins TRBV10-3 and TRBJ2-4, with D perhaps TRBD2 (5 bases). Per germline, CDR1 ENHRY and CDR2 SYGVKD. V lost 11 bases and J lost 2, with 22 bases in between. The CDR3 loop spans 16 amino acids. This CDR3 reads CASSGVSEPTKNIQYF. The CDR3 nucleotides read TGTGCCTCCTCCGGGGTTTCAGAGCCGACCAAAAACATTCAGTACTTC.

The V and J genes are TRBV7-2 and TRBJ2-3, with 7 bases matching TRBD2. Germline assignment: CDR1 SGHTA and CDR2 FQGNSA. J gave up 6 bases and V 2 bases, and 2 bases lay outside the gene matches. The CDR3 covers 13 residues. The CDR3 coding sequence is TGTGCCAGCAGCTTACTGCGGGAGGATACGCAGTATTTT. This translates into CASSLLREDTQYF.

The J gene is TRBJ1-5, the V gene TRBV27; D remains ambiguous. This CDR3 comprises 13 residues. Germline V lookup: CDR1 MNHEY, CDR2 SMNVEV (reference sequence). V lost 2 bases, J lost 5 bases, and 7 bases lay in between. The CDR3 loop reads CASSLSHYQPQHF. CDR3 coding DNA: TGTGCCAGCAGTTTAAGCCATTATCAGCCCCAGCATTTT.

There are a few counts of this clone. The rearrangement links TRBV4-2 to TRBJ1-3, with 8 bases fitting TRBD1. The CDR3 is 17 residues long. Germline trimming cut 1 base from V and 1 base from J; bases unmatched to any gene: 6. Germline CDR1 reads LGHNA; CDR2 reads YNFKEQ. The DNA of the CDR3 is TGTGCCAGCAGCCAAGTCACCAGGGGGCAATCTGGAAACACCATATATTTT. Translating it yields CASSQVTRGQSGNTIYF.

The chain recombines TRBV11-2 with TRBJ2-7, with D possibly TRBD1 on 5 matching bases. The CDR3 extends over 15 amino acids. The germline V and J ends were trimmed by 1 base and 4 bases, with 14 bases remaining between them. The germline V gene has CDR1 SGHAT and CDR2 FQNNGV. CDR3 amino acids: CASSLAKGIYYEQYF. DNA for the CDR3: TGTGCCAGCAGCTTAGCAAAGGGGATATATTACGAGCAGTACTTC.

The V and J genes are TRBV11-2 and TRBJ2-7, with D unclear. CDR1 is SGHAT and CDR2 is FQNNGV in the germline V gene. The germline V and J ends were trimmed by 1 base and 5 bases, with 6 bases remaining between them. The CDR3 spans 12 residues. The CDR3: CASSLGWHEQYF. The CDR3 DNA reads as TGTGCCAGCAGCTTAGGATGGCACGAGCAGTACTTC.

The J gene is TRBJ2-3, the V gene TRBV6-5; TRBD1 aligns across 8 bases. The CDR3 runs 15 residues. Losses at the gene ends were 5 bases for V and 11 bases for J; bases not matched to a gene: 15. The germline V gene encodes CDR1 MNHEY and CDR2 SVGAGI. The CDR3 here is CASSTLGTGFDGQYF. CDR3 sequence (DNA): TGTGCCAGCAGTACCCTAGGGACAGGCTTTGACGGGCAGTATTTT.

CDR3 in amino acids: CSVTGDSINEKLFF. Written as DNA, the CDR3 is TGCAGCGTGACGGGGGACTCCATAAATGAAAAACTGTTTTTT. The chain uses TRBV29-1 and TRBJ1-4, with D maybe TRBD1 (5 bases). Germline V gene data show CDR1 as SQVTM and CDR2 as ANQGSEA. V lost 6 bases, J lost 5 bases, and 16 bases lay in between. There are 14 residues in the CDR3.

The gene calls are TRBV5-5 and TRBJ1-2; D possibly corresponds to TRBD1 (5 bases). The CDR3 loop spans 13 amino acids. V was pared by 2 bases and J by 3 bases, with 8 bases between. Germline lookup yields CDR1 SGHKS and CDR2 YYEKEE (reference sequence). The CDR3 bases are TGTGCCAGCAGCTTCCAGGGCGACTATGGCTACACCTTC. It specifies CASSFQGDYGYTF.

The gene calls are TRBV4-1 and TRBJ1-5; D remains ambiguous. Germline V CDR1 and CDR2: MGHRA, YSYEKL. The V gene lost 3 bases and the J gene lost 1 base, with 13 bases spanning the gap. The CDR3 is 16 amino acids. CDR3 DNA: TGCGCCAGCAGCCACCAGGACGGGAAAAGCAATCAGCCCCAGCATTTT. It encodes CASSHQDGKSNQPQHF.

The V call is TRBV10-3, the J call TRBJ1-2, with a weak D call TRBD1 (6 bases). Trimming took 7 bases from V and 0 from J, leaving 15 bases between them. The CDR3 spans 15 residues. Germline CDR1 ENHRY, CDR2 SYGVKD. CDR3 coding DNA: TGTGCCATCACCTTAGGACAGATATCTAACTATGGCTACACCTTC. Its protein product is CAITLGQISNYGYTF.

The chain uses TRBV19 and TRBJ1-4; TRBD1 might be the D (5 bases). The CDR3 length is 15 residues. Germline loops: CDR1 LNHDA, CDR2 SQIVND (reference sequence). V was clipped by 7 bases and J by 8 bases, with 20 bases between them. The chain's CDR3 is CASTLQSGVDEKLFF. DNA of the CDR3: TGTGCCAGTACCCTGCAATCGGGGGTTGACGAAAAACTGTTTTTT.